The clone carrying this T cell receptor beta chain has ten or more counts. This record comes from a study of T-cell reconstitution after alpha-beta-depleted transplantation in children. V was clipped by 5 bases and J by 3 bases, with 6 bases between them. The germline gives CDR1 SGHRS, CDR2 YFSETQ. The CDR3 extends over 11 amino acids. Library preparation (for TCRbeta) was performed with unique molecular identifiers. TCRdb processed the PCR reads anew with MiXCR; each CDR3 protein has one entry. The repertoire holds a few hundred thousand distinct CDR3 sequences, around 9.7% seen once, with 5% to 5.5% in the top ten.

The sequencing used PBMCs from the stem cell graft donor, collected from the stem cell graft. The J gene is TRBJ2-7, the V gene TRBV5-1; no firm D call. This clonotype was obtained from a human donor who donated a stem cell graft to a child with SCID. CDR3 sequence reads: CASSADYEQYF. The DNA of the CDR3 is TGCGCCAGCAGTGCCGACTACGAGCAGTACTTC.